Following are 22 T cell receptor beta chains from one sample sequenced in a study of persistence of HIV-infected CD4 T cells. The libraries were made with immunoSEQ version 4 in survey mode. Data came from immunoSEQ multiplex PCR; TCRdb stores just in-frame clones and leaves some out. The table has under 50,000 clones, 91% seen once. Anti-CD3/anti-CD28 beads served as a nonspecific positive control stimulus. Sorting selected CD4+ T cells upregulating both CD40 ligand and CD69. No cognate antigen is known for these TCRs. This sample comprised CD4+ T cells sorted from PBMCs after approximately 18-hour stimulation, obtained from a patient who received antiretroviral therapy. The receptor source for this set is an adult man with HIV who was CMV-seropositive.

This sequence joins TRBV19 and TRBJ2-3; D call uncertain. Per the germline V gene, CDR1 is LNHDA and CDR2 is SQIVND (reference sequence). V lost 5 bases, J lost 1 base, and 10 bases lay in between. The length of the CDR3 is 14 residues. In DNA form, the CDR3 reads TGTGCCAGTAGTTTCCCGGGCCGCACAGATACGCAGTATTTT. Translating gives CASSFPGRTDTQYF. Supplemented by reference TRBV19 and TRBJ2-3, the full variable domain reads DGGITQSPKYLFRKEGQNVTLSCEQNLNHDAMYWYRQDPGQGLRLIYYSQIVNDFQKGDIAEGYSVSREKKESFPLTVTSAQKNPTAFYLCASSFPGRTDTQYFGPGTRLTVL.

The genes are TRBV4-1 and TRBJ2-2; the D gene is possibly TRBD1 (6 bases). Germline V lookup: CDR1 MGHRA, CDR2 YSYEKL. This CDR3 is built from 15 residues. Trimming removed 7 bases at V and 5 bases at J, with 17 bases between. The CDR3 loop reads CASNEGQGLTGELFF. The CDR3, as DNA: TGCGCCAGCAACGAGGGGCAGGGGCTGACCGGGGAGCTGTTTTTT.

The chain employs TRBV4-1 and TRBJ2-7; 8 positions match TRBD2. V lost 4 bases, J lost 0 bases, and 8 bases stayed unmatched. Germline V gene sequence: CDR1 MGHRA, CDR2 YSYEKL. This CDR3 has 16 amino acids. The CDR3 sequence: CASSPRSGTNSYEQYF. The DNA for the CDR3 is TGCGCCAGCAGCCCTCGTAGCGGGACCAACTCCTACGAGCAGTACTTC.

The J gene is TRBJ2-2, the V gene TRBV29-1; D remains ambiguous. This CDR3 contains 15 residues. Between the trimmed V and J ends, which lost 3 bases and 0 bases, there was a span of 11 bases. Germline CDR1 and CDR2: SQVTM and ANQGSEA. CDR3 in DNA: TGCAGCGTTGACGTTCTAGACCCGAACACCGGGGAGCTGTTTTTT. This gives the protein CSVDVLDPNTGELFF.

This chain joins TRBV28 and TRBJ2-7; the D is unclear. The CDR3 is 12 residues long. The germline V and J ends were trimmed by 6 bases and 3 bases, with 9 bases remaining between them. Germline loops: CDR1 MDHEN, CDR2 SYDVKM. The CDR3 protein is CASRQENYEQYF. The CDR3 bases are TGTGCCAGCAGGCAGGAAAACTACGAGCAGTACTTC.

The chain combines TRBV28 with TRBJ1-2; 10 positions match TRBD1. J lost 3 bases, V lost 8 bases, and 0 bases had no gene match. CDR1 and CDR2 (germline): MDHEN, SYDVKM. There are 12 residues in the CDR3. The CDR3 here is CASGQGDYGYTF. In nucleotides, the CDR3 is TGTGCCAGCGGACAGGGGGACTATGGCTACACCTTC.

The chain carries TRBV19 and TRBJ2-7, with no clear D. Germline loops: CDR1 LNHDA, CDR2 SQIVND (reference sequence). V lost 3 bases, J lost 2 bases, and 5 bases lay in between. The CDR3 covers 12 residues. The CDR3 bases are TGTGCCAGTAGTATGTCGACCTACGAGCAGTACTTC. Its translation: CASSMSTYEQYF.

The genes are TRBV28 and TRBJ2-7; TRBD1 matches at 9 bases. The CDR3 consists of 15 residues. Germline lookup yields CDR1 MDHEN and CDR2 SYDVKM. The trim removed 6 bases at V and 5 bases at J, leaving 11 bases unmatched. CDR3 nucleotides: TGTGCCAGCAGACGAACAGGGGGCCAGATCGACGAGCAGTACTTC. Translation: CASRRTGGQIDEQYF.

This clone was detected only a few times. The rearrangement joins TRBV12-3 or TRBV12-4 to TRBJ1-2; D not resolved. The V gene lost 3 bases and the J gene lost 6 bases, with 8 bases spanning the gap. This CDR3 spans 12 amino acids. CDR3 DNA: TGTGCCAGCAGTTTGATTGGGAATGGCTACACCTTC. Its protein product is CASSLIGNGYTF.

The CDR3 protein is CATSRQGLEQPQHF. The CDR3 region has the DNA TGTGCCACCAGCAGACAGGGGCTCGAGCAGCCCCAGCATTTT. V is TRBV15 and J is TRBJ1-5, with D tentatively TRBD1 (6 bases). V was clipped by 2 bases and J by 7 bases, with 12 bases between them. There are 14 residues in the CDR3. From germline, CDR1 is LNHNV and CDR2 YYDKDF (reference sequence).

The chain links TRBV7-2 to TRBJ2-1; possibly TRBD1 or TRBD2 for D (5 bases each). V gave up 1 base and J gave up 8 bases, with 12 bases separating them. CDR3 size: 14 residues. Germline values: CDR1 SGHTA, CDR2 FQGNSA. CDR3 in DNA: TGTGCCAGCAGCTTAGAAGGCGTGGGACATGAGCAGTTCTTC. Translated: CASSLEGVGHEQFF.

V and J are TRBV7-2 and TRBJ2-3; 9 bases match TRBD2. After removal of 8 bases from V and 3 bases from J, the junction contained 12 bases not matched to a gene. This CDR3 comprises 16 residues. Germline CDR1 is SGHTA and CDR2 is FQGNSA. The DNA of the CDR3 is TGTGCCAGCCTAAGTCGGGGGACTAGCTATACAGATACGCAGTATTTT. It yields the protein CASLSRGTSYTDTQYF.

As to this clone: Germline is not matched at one junction end, which may reflect a read error. The chain has TRBV3-1 (or the pseudogene TRBV3-2) and TRBJ2-3; TRBD2 might be the D (7 bases). Germline V CDR1 and CDR2: LGHDT, YNNKEL (reference sequence). The CDR3 has 15 residues. CDR3 residues: CASRQGGRGPDTQYF. DNA of the CDR3: TGTGCCAGCAGACAAGGGGGGCGGGGGCCCGATACGCAGTATTTT.

The V gene is TRBV6-5, the J gene TRBJ2-3, with D unclear. V gave up 4 bases and J gave up 2 bases, with 13 bases separating them. The CDR3 has 15 amino acids. Germline CDR1 and CDR2: MNHEY and SVGAGI. CDR3 residues: CASSSRLRTTDTQYF. The CDR3 coding sequence is TGTGCCAGCAGTTCTCGACTGAGAACCACAGATACGCAGTATTTT.

This clone was seen more than once but under ten times. The chain carries TRBV5-4 and TRBJ2-2, with 11 bases lining up with TRBD2. The CDR3 has 16 residues. Germline CDR1 and CDR2: SGHNT and YYREEE (reference sequence). J was trimmed by 1 base and V by 2 bases; bases with no gene match: 1. CDR3 sequence (DNA): TGTGCCAGCAGCTTTGGACTAGCGGGGAACACCGGGGAGCTGTTTTTT. Its protein product is CASSFGLAGNTGELFF.

The chain joins TRBV7-9 to TRBJ2-1, with 7 bases aligning to TRBD2. Germline CDR1 SEHNR, CDR2 FQNEAQ (reference sequence). V was clipped by 0 bases and J by 5 bases; unmatched bases: 1. The CDR3 sequence is 14 residues long. In DNA, the CDR3 is TGTGCCAGCAGCTTAGCGGGGGGGAACAATGAGCAGTTCTTC. Amino acids: CASSLAGGNNEQFF.

The V and J genes are TRBV6-5 and TRBJ2-7; the match to TRBD2 covers 8 bases. Trimming at V came to 9 bases and at J to 2 bases, leaving 6 bases not matched to a gene. Germline V gene data show CDR1 as MNHEY and CDR2 as SVGAGI. This CDR3 contains 13 residues. The CDR3 sequence: CASKAGAPYEQYF. CDR3 nucleotides: TGTGCCAGTAAAGCGGGGGCCCCCTACGAGCAGTACTTC.

J is TRBJ1-6 and V is TRBV5-1; D is unclear. Trimming stripped 3 bases from V and 3 bases from J, with 7 bases between. The germline V gene has CDR1 SGHRS and CDR2 YFSETQ. The CDR3 spans 14 residues. This chain's CDR3 is CASSSLGYNSPLHF. The DNA of the CDR3 is TGCGCCAGCAGCTCCCTGGGCTATAATTCACCCCTCCACTTT.

The chain joins TRBV27 to TRBJ2-3, with TRBD2 as a possible D gene (5 bases). Germline-derived CDR1 and CDR2 are MNHEY and SMNVEV (reference sequence). The CDR3 length is 15 residues. Trimming shortened V by 2 bases and J by 8 bases, and 17 bases separated the two germline ends. CDR3: CASSLRAASSFTQYF. The CDR3 coding sequence is TGTGCCAGCAGTTTAAGAGCGGCCTCCAGCTTTACGCAGTATTTT.

The J gene is TRBJ1-5, the V gene TRBV6-1, with D possibly being TRBD1 (6 bases). Germline lookup yields CDR1 MNHNS and CDR2 SASEGT. V lost 2 bases and J 4 bases, leaving 6 bases between the germline ends. The CDR3 has 13 residues. The CDR3 DNA is TGTGCCAGCAGTGAAAGGGGGAATCAGCCCCAGCATTTT. Its protein is CASSERGNQPQHF.

The chain employs TRBV7-9 and TRBJ1-5; D is perhaps TRBD1 (5 bases). This CDR3 has 14 amino acids. The germline CDR1 and CDR2 sequences are SEHNR and FQNEAQ (reference sequence). Trimming took off 1 base at V and 3 bases at J, with 7 bases between the two ends. Written as DNA, the CDR3 is TGTGCCAGCAGCTTAGGGGGGGTCAATCAGCCCCAGCATTTT. Its protein is CASSLGGVNQPQHF.

The chain joins TRBV28 to TRBJ2-7; D call uncertain. Germline V gene sequence: CDR1 MDHEN, CDR2 SYDVKM. This CDR3 contains 16 residues. With 4 bases removed from V and 3 bases from J, the gap between germline ends came to 19 bases. CDR3 DNA sequence: TGTGCCAGCAGTTCCTTCATGAACGTCGCATTCTACGAGCAGTACTTC. Its protein product is CASSSFMNVAFYEQYF.